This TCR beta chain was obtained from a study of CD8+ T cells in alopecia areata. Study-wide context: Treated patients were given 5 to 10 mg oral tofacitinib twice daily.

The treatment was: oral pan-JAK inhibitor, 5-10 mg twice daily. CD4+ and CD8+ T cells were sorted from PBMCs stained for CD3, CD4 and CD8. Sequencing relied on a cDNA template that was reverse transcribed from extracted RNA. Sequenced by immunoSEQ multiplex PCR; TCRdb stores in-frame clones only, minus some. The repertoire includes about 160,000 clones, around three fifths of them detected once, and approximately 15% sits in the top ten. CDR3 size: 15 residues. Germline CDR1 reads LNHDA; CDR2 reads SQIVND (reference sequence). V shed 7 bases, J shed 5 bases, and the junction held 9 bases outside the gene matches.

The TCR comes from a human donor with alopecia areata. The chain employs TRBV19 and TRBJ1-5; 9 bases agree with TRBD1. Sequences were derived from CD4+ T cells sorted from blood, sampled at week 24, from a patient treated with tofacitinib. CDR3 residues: CASTTGQGNHQPQHF. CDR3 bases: TGTGCCAGTACCACGGGACAGGGAAACCATCAGCCCCAGCATTTT.